This TCR beta chain comes out of a study of T cell changes during pregnancy in multiple sclerosis. The table came from immunoSEQ multiplex PCR; TCRdb's copy has only in-frame clones and leaves some out. This sample has 37,000 or so clones, with about nine tenths found just once. The germline V and J ends were trimmed by 4 bases and 0 bases, with 13 bases remaining between them. The germline CDR1 and CDR2 sequences are MNHNS and SASEGT. There are 16 residues in the CDR3. Sequenced material: CD4+ T cells from peripheral blood mononuclear cells, taken before pregnancy. The receptor was derived from a female donor with multiple sclerosis, enrolled in a pregnancy study. V and J are TRBV6-1 and TRBJ2-1, with a weak D call TRBD1 (6 bases). CDR3 sequence reads: CASSARTASSYNEQFF. The DNA of the CDR3 is TGTGCCAGCAGTGCGAGGACAGCTAGCTCCTACAATGAGCAGTTCTTC.